This is a list of T cell receptor beta chains from one sample in a study of shared clonotypes between healthy human individuals. Clones were sequenced by immunoSEQ multiplex PCR, and TCRdb holds only the in-frame ones, with some missing. The sample contains 1.5 million to 2.5 million clones, about 95% of which appear only once. Input material: naive CD8+ T cells sorted from blood. These receptors were obtained from a man between 18 and 29 years old in good health. Each CDR3 is given with its conserved first and last residue. A D gene is named only where the DNA matches it firmly. Clone sizes are given selectively: once, few, many, or a class where the clone is expanded.

abundance | j_gene | v_gene | d_gene | len | CDR3aa | CDR3nt
NA | TRBJ2-7 | TRBV11-2 | NA | 15 | CASSLSSPSSYEQYF | TGTGCCAGCAGCTTATCTTCTCCTTCCTCCTACGAGCAGTACTTC
NA | TRBJ2-3 | TRBV4-2 | NA | 16 | CASSQDEYSNGDTQYF | TGTGCCAGCAGCCAAGATGAGTACTCGAACGGCGATACGCAGTATTTT
NA | TRBJ2-7 | TRBV29-1 | NA | 14 | CSVELAERPYEQYF | TGCAGCGTTGAACTGGCCGAACGGCCCTACGAGCAGTACTTC
NA | TRBJ2-1 | TRBV2 | NA | 15 | CASSEGASSRNEQFF | TGTGCCAGCAGTGAAGGGGCTAGCTCGCGGAATGAGCAGTTCTTC
NA | TRBJ1-3 | TRBV19 | TRBD1 | 15 | CASSIGTGSGNTIYF | TGTGCCAGTAGTATTGGGACAGGCTCTGGAAACACCATATATTTT
once | TRBJ2-7 | TRBV7-9 | TRBD2 | 12 | CASSSSGYEQYF | TGTGCCAGCAGCTCTAGCGGCTACGAGCAGTACTTC
once | TRBJ1-2 | TRBV27 | NA | 13 | CASSFTPEYGYTF | TGTGCCAGCAGTTTCACTCCAGAATATGGCTACACCTTC
NA | TRBJ2-7 | TRBV28 | NA | 14 | CASSPTGSTYEQYF | TGTGCCAGCAGCCCGACCGGGTCAACCTACGAGCAGTACTTC
NA | TRBJ2-7 | TRBV6-1 | NA | 10 | CASRWVEQYF | TGTGCCAGCAGATGGGTCGAGCAGTACTTC
NA | TRBJ2-7 | TRBV19 | NA | 15 | CASSTSGTATYEQYF | TGTGCCAGTAGTACCTCGGGGACGGCGACCTACGAGCAGTACTTC
NA | TRBJ2-3 | TRBV6-5 | TRBD1 | 15 | CASSYSTGGSDTQYF | TGTGCCAGCAGTTACTCGACAGGGGGCTCAGATACGCAGTATTTT
NA | TRBJ2-3 | TRBV28 | NA | 15 | CASSLPTAGLETQYF | TGTGCCAGCAGTTTACCCACCGCGGGGCTCGAGACGCAGTATTTT
NA | TRBJ2-3 | TRBV14 | TRBD2 | 18 | CASSPGLAAHYGADTQYF | TGTGCCAGCAGCCCAGGACTAGCGGCCCATTACGGCGCAGATACGCAGTATTTT
NA | TRBJ2-3 | TRBV5-5 | TRBD1 | 18 | CASSPIGTGINPTDTQYF | TGTGCCAGCAGCCCCATCGGGACAGGAATTAACCCCACAGATACGCAGTATTTT
once | TRBJ2-1 | TRBV15 | NA | 16 | CATSRDWSGSYNEQFF | TGTGCCACCAGCAGAGATTGGAGCGGCTCCTACAATGAGCAGTTCTTC
once | TRBJ1-6 | TRBV6-6 | NA | 14 | CASSYQIFSSPLHF | TGTGCCAGCAGCTATCAGATCTTTAGTTCACCCCTCCACTTT
NA | TRBJ2-1 | TRBV10-2 | TRBD2 | 16 | CASSVAGGISYNEQFF | TGCGCCAGCAGTGTAGCGGGGGGGATATCCTACAATGAGCAGTTCTTC
NA | TRBJ2-1 | TRBV5-1 | TRBD2 | 15 | CASTSGRTSGHEQFF | TGCGCCAGCACCTCCGGACGGACTAGCGGGCATGAGCAGTTCTTC
NA | TRBJ2-7 | TRBV7-9 | NA | 14 | CASSLTGLSYEQYF | TGTGCCAGCAGCTTGACGGGACTCTCTTACGAGCAGTACTTC
NA | TRBJ2-7 | TRBV6-5 | NA | 16 | CASSYSGGGSSYEQYF | TGTGCCAGCAGTTACTCGGGTGGGGGAAGCTCCTACGAGCAGTACTTC
NA | TRBJ2-4 | TRBV7-9 | TRBD2 | 17 | CASSLVLAGVPKNIQYF | TGTGCCAGCAGCTTAGTTCTAGCGGGGGTACCGAAAAACATTCAGTACTTC
NA | TRBJ2-7 | TRBV9 | TRBD2 | 14 | CASSVDGRASEQYF | TGTGCCAGCAGCGTAGACGGGAGGGCCAGCGAGCAGTACTTC
NA | TRBJ1-2 | TRBV13 | NA | 15 | CASSLGPQGGDGYTF | TGTGCCAGCAGCTTAGGCCCACAGGGCGGTGACGGCTACACCTTC
once | TRBJ2-6 | TRBV29-1 | NA | 11 | CSVWGANVLTF | TGCAGCGTTTGGGGGGCCAACGTCCTGACTTTC
NA | TRBJ2-7 | TRBV30 | NA | 11 | CAWSRDHEQYF | TGTGCCTGGAGTAGGGACCACGAGCAGTACTTC
NA | TRBJ2-5 | TRBV10-3 | TRBD2 | 14 | CATQQLAEGETQYF | TGTGCCACCCAGCAACTAGCGGAGGGGGAGACCCAGTACTTC
NA | TRBJ2-5 | TRBV4-1 | NA | 16 | CASSQRAPAGQETQYF | TGCGCCAGCAGCCAGCGGGCCCCGGCCGGACAAGAGACCCAGTACTTC
NA | TRBJ1-6 | TRBV4-2 | NA | 13 | CASSQKGDSPLHF | TGTGCCAGCAGCCAGAAGGGGGACTCACCCCTCCACTTT
NA | TRBJ2-7 | TRBV7-2 | NA | 13 | CASSFRRGYEQYF | TGTGCCAGCAGCTTTAGGCGGGGCTACGAGCAGTACTTC
NA | TRBJ2-7 | TRBV11-2 | NA | 15 | CASSLVGILTYEQYF | TGTGCCAGCAGCTTAGTAGGGATACTTACCTACGAGCAGTACTTC
NA | TRBJ2-7 | TRBV27 | NA | 16 | CASSTGHTSSLYEQYF | TGTGCCAGTTCGACAGGCCATACCTCCTCTCTCTACGAGCAGTACTTC
NA | TRBJ2-5 | TRBV21-1 | NA | 18 | CASSPQGVENKGGETQYF | TGTGCCAGCAGCCCACAGGGAGTTGAAAATAAGGGAGGAGAGACCCAGTACTTC
NA | TRBJ2-3 | TRBV4-1 | NA | 16 | CASSSPGRGRRDTQYF | TGCGCCAGCAGCTCTCCGGGGAGGGGGCGACGGGATACGCAGTATTTT
NA | TRBJ1-2 | TRBV6-1 | TRBD1 | 13 | CASAPGQNYGYTF | TGTGCCAGCGCTCCGGGACAGAACTATGGCTACACCTTC
NA | TRBJ2-5 | TRBV7-9 | NA | 16 | CASSLARGSHQETQYF | TGTGCCAGCAGCTTAGCGCGGGGCAGCCACCAAGAGACCCAGTACTTC
NA | TRBJ2-2 | TRBV7-9 | TRBD2 | 14 | CASSLAGGSGELFF | TGTGCCAGCAGCTTAGCGGGAGGGTCCGGGGAGCTGTTTTTT
once | TRBJ1-6 | TRBV4-1 | NA | 16 | CASSHNVGNLDSPLHF | TGCGCCAGCAGCCACAACGTCGGGAATTTGGATTCACCCCTCCACTTT
NA | TRBJ2-1 | TRBV11-1 | TRBD2 | 15 | CASSSGTSLKDEQFF | TGTGCCAGCAGCTCAGGGACTAGCTTGAAGGATGAGCAGTTCTTC
NA | TRBJ2-1 | TRBV7-2 | NA | 14 | CAREARSTYNEQFF | TGTGCCAGAGAAGCGCGATCGACCTACAATGAGCAGTTCTTC
NA | TRBJ1-4 | TRBV27 | TRBD1 | 16 | CASSPSTGETNEKLFF | TGTGCCAGCAGTCCATCGACAGGGGAGACTAATGAAAAACTGTTTTTT
NA | TRBJ1-1 | TRBV7-2 | NA | 12 | CASSLLGAQAFF | TGTGCCAGCAGCCTTCTTGGGGCTCAAGCTTTCTTT
few | TRBJ1-2 | TRBV5-1 | NA | 14 | CASSLGDSRYGYTF | TGCGCCAGCAGCTTGGGTGACAGTCGCTATGGCTACACCTTC
NA | TRBJ2-1 | TRBV4-1 | TRBD1 | 17 | CASSQDRGQGAGNEQFF | TGCGCCAGCAGCCAAGATCGAGGGCAGGGGGCGGGGAATGAGCAGTTCTTC
once | TRBJ1-1 | TRBV7-9 | NA | 13 | CASSSTVTTEAFF | TGTGCCAGCAGCTCGACGGTCACCACTGAAGCTTTCTTT
NA | TRBJ2-7 | TRBV27 | NA | 14 | CASSQTQDPREQYF | TGTGCCAGCAGTCAGACACAGGACCCCCGGGAGCAGTACTTC
once | TRBJ2-7 | TRBV29-1 | NA | 13 | CSVAYVNSYEQYF | TGCAGCGTTGCCTACGTAAACTCCTACGAGCAGTACTTC
NA | TRBJ2-5 | TRBV28 | NA | 13 | CASSLSGDGTQYF | TGTGCCAGCAGTTTATCAGGGGACGGGACCCAGTACTTC
NA | TRBJ1-2 | TRBV10-2 | NA | 13 | CASSEVNSYGYTF | TGCGCCAGCAGTGAAGTCAACAGCTATGGCTACACCTTC
NA | TRBJ2-3 | TRBV11-2 | NA | 13 | CASSLAPTDTQYF | TGTGCCAGCAGCTTAGCGCCCACAGATACGCAGTATTTT
NA | TRBJ1-6 | TRBV5-1 | NA | 16 | CASSSWDGEEGSPLHF | TGCGCCAGCAGCTCATGGGACGGAGAGGAAGGTTCACCCCTCCACTTT
NA | TRBJ1-2 | TRBV5-1 | TRBD1 | 15 | CASSEWTGIDYGYTF | TGCGCCAGCAGCGAGTGGACAGGGATAGACTATGGCTACACCTTC
NA | TRBJ1-5 | TRBV5-6 | NA | 15 | CASSSSRVADQPQHF | TGTGCCAGCAGCTCCTCCAGGGTGGCGGATCAGCCCCAGCATTTT
NA | TRBJ1-2 | TRBV6-1 | NA | 14 | CASTGGGANYGYTF | TGTGCCAGCACCGGCGGCGGAGCTAACTATGGCTACACCTTC
NA | TRBJ2-7 | TRBV2 | TRBD1 | 17 | CASSPKKGQVESDEQYF | TGTGCCAGCAGCCCAAAAAAAGGACAGGTGGAATCCGACGAGCAGTACTTC
NA | TRBJ1-6 | TRBV6-5 | TRBD1 | 16 | CASSYNPQGTASPLHF | TGTGCCAGCAGTTACAATCCGCAAGGGACAGCTTCACCCCTCCACTTT
NA | TRBJ1-1 | TRBV30 | TRBD1 | 12 | CAWTDGTGKAFF | TGTGCCTGGACCGATGGGACAGGGAAAGCTTTCTTT
NA | TRBJ2-2 | TRBV5-8 | NA | 18 | CASSSIIAVWENTGELFF | TGTGCCAGCAGCTCGATTATAGCGGTGTGGGAGAACACCGGGGAGCTGTTTTTT
NA | TRBJ2-7 | TRBV2 | NA | 14 | CASSGQGSWGEQYF | TGTGCCAGCAGTGGGCAGGGTAGTTGGGGGGAGCAGTACTTC
NA | TRBJ2-7 | TRBV11-3 | NA | 13 | CASSLGEQYEQYF | TGTGCCAGCAGCTTAGGGGAGCAGTACGAGCAGTACTTC
NA | TRBJ2-1 | TRBV18 | TRBD2 | 15 | CASSAQVSGINEQFF | TGTGCCAGCTCCGCCCAAGTTAGCGGGATCAATGAGCAGTTCTTC